This T cell receptor beta chain was observed in a study of T cells in Graves' hyperthyroidism and ophthalmopathy. Study results and caveats: Ophthalmopathy was predicted by the model a median of about 6.5 months ahead of onset. The blood repertoire included most of the expanded thyroid clonotypes above 0.001.

There are a few counts of this clonotype. What it binds is not known. Patients with uncontrolled infections, other autoimmune diseases, pregnancy or lactation were excluded. Used for diagnoses were clinical symptoms, serum thyroxine and TRAb, thyroid ultrasound and orbital computed tomography. The J segment lost 2 bases and the V segment lost 1 base, leaving 11 bases of the junction unmatched. This CDR3 has 18 amino acids. Per the germline V gene, CDR1 is SEHNR and CDR2 is FQNEAQ (reference sequence). TCR beta CDR3 sequences were amplified from RNA transcripts. A first-round RT-PCR of the TCR CDR3 used the HTBI primer set. Each CDR3 protein is one row after TCRdb ran MiXCR on the multiplex PCR reads. The sample holds roughly 600,000 distinct CDR3 sequences, around 13% seen once.

Sequencing was done on a sample of blood. The chain recombines TRBV7-9 with TRBJ2-7, with TRBD2 matching over 10 bases. The receptor's source is a woman in her forties or fifties with Graves' ophthalmopathy. The CDR3 region is CASSLVLASGSRAYEQYF. In DNA, the CDR3 is TGTGCCAGCAGCTTAGTTTTGGCTAGCGGGAGCCGGGCCTACGAGCAGTACTTC.